The present TCR beta chain was sequenced within a study of T cells in Graves' hyperthyroidism and ophthalmopathy. Study-wide findings and caveats: Ophthalmopathy could be told apart from stable hyperthyroidism with a 13 V-J model. Most clonotypes expanded in thyroid above 0.001 were likewise present in blood.

Active moderate-to-severe ophthalmopathy, Clinical Activity Score at least 3, NOSPECS at least 4, under 3 months' duration. V lost 5 bases to trimming and J lost 0 bases, with 11 bases between them. Germline CDR1 is SGHVS and CDR2 is FNYEAQ. The CDR3 has 15 residues. In regard to this clonotype: Its antigen remains unknown.

Amplification targeted TCR beta CDR3 regions from RNA transcripts. TCR CDR3 underwent first-round RT-PCR with the HTBI primer set. MiXCR, run by TCRdb on the multiplex PCR reads, gives a single entry per CDR3 protein. The repertoire holds 300,000 to 450,000 distinct CDR3 sequences, with roughly 15% as singletons. This chain links TRBV7-6 with TRBJ1-3, with no clear D. Sequenced material: blood. The source of this sequence is a woman aged 30 to 39 with Graves' ophthalmopathy. CDR3 amino acids: CASSQMKASGNTIYF. The CDR3 DNA is TGTGCCAGCAGCCAGATGAAGGCCTCTGGAAACACCATATATTTT.